These 10 T cell receptor beta chains originate from one sample sequenced in a study of blood T cell repertoires in COVID-19. Sequencing was performed with immunoSEQ multiplex PCR; in TCRdb, only in-frame clones are kept and a portion is missing. Among 210,000 or so clones listed, around 91% were seen once. Sequencing used peripheral blood. These receptors originate from a man in his fifties or sixties with acute or convalescent COVID-19.

V gene TRBV27 combines with J gene TRBJ1-6; tentatively, D is TRBD1 (5 bases). The germline V gene encodes CDR1 MNHEY and CDR2 SMNVEV (reference sequence). V was shortened by 4 bases and J by 6 bases, with 16 bases between the two germline ends. The CDR3 runs 16 residues. The CDR3 coding sequence is TGTGCCAGCAGTTCCCATCTCCGAGACAGTAATTCACCCCTCCACTTT. Translating gives CASSSHLRDSNSPLHF.

The V and J genes are TRBV7-2 and TRBJ1-5; perhaps TRBD1 as D (5 bases). Germline CDR1 and CDR2: SGHTA and FQGNSA. The CDR3 extends over 15 amino acids. V lost 2 bases and J lost 5, with 13 bases in between. The CDR3 DNA sequence: TGTGCCAGCAGCTTATCTGCGACAGCAGATCAGCCCCAGCATTTT. This gives the protein CASSLSATADQPQHF.

The gene calls are TRBV7-6 and TRBJ2-5, with 7 positions matching TRBD1. Per germline, CDR1 SGHVS and CDR2 FNYEAQ. The V segment lost 5 bases and the J segment 5 bases; nucleotides outside the gene matches: 5. This CDR3 contains 13 residues. This CDR3 is CASSATGLETQYF. The CDR3, as DNA: TGTGCCAGCAGCGCGACAGGGCTGGAGACCCAGTACTTC.

This chain joins TRBV7-2 and TRBJ2-4; TRBD2 matches 7 bases. Germline loops: CDR1 SGHTA, CDR2 FQGNSA. J lost 6 bases, V lost 5 bases, and 4 bases had no gene match. This CDR3 is built from 13 residues. CDR3 DNA: TGTGCCAGCAGCGGAGCGGGGAGAAACATTCAGTACTTC. Protein sequence: CASSGAGRNIQYF.

This chain links TRBV10-3 with TRBJ2-1, with TRBD2 identical over 12 bases. This CDR3 is built from 18 residues. Trimming removed 5 bases from V and 0 bases from J; junction bases left unmatched: 8. The germline CDR1 and CDR2 sequences are ENHRY and SYGVKD. CDR3 protein: CAISSLAGGPSSYNEQFF. CDR3 DNA sequence: TGTGCCATCAGTAGTCTAGCGGGAGGGCCTAGCTCCTACAATGAGCAGTTCTTC.

This clone was detected once. The chain carries TRBV15 and TRBJ2-1; 9 bases fit TRBD1. The V gene end was trimmed by 7 bases and the J gene end by 3 bases; junction bases not matched to a gene: 1. The CDR3 covers 13 residues. Germline CDR1 reads LNHNV; CDR2 reads YYDKDF (reference sequence). The CDR3: CATNRGLYNEQFF. CDR3 nucleotides: TGTGCCACCAACAGGGGGCTCTACAATGAGCAGTTCTTC.

V and J are TRBV5-1 and TRBJ2-5; 9 positions agree with TRBD1. V shed 0 bases, J shed 6 bases, and the junction held 3 bases outside the gene matches. Germline values: CDR1 SGHRS, CDR2 YFSETQ. The CDR3 sequence is 14 residues long. The CDR3 sequence is CASSLEQGAKTQYF. The CDR3 bases are TGCGCCAGCAGCTTGGAACAGGGGGCTAAGACCCAGTACTTC.

This sequence joins TRBV5-1 and TRBJ1-4; TRBD1 might be the D (5 bases). Deletions cut 0 bases from V and 3 bases from J, with 9 bases between. Germline loops: CDR1 SGHRS, CDR2 YFSETQ. This CDR3 spans 15 amino acids. The CDR3 sequence: CASSLEGSANEKLFF. The DNA for the CDR3 is TGCGCCAGCAGCTTGGAGGGGTCAGCTAATGAAAAACTGTTTTTT.

This clone appeared a single time. The chain has TRBV7-9 and TRBJ2-1, with a possible D match to TRBD2 (5 bases). This CDR3 has 16 residues. Trimming cost V 4 bases and J 8 bases, with 21 bases left between them. Germline values: CDR1 SEHNR, CDR2 FQNEAQ (reference sequence). CDR3 sequence (DNA): TGTGCCAGCAGCTACCCGGCGCGGACTGGGGTGGATGAGCAGTTCTTC. Translation: CASSYPARTGVDEQFF. Using reference TRBV7-9 and TRBJ2-1 for the parts outside the CDR3, the full variable domain is DTGVSQNPRHKITKRGQNVTFRCDPISEHNRLYWYRQTLGQGPEFLTYFQNEAQLEKSRLLSDRFSAERPKGSFSTLEIQRTEQGDSAMYLCASSYPARTGVDEQFFGPGTRLTVL.

This sequence joins TRBV4-1 and TRBJ1-2; no clear D. CDR1 and CDR2 (germline): MGHRA, YSYEKL. CDR3 length: 15 amino acids. Between the trimmed V and J ends, which lost 1 base and 2 bases, there was a span of 11 bases. The CDR3 coding sequence is TGCGCCAGCAGCCAAGTTCGGGGAACCAACTATGGCTACACCTTC. This encodes CASSQVRGTNYGYTF.